The present T cell receptor beta chain was sequenced within a study of shared clonotypes between healthy human individuals. Study outcomes and limitations: Naive subsets generally exceeded memory subsets in estimated richness.

Clones were sequenced by immunoSEQ multiplex PCR, and TCRdb holds only the in-frame ones, with some missing. Of approximately 530,000 clones detected, 90% to 97% appear once; the ten largest clones hold approximately 0.062%. As concerns this clone: No antigen is known for it.

Deletions cut 0 bases from V and 0 bases from J, with 13 bases between. The length of the CDR3 is 17 residues. Germline CDR1 and CDR2: WNHNN and SYGVQD (reference sequence). Donation came from healthy HIV-negative adults that had no recent acute infections or vaccinations. The sample consisted of naive CD4+ T cells sorted from blood. Subset given: CD45RA+ positively selected. The clonotype was recovered from a woman aged 25 to 39 in good health. The chain employs TRBV10-1 and TRBJ2-3, with D perhaps TRBD2 (5 bases). The CDR3 DNA follows: TGCGCCAGCAGTGAGTCGAGAGCGGAACCTAGCACAGATACGCAGTATTTT. Protein sequence: CASSESRAEPSTDTQYF.